Listed here is a single TCR beta chain. The clone's antigen remains unknown. One base away there is no much larger clone; base qualities are not given. The germline V gene sets CDR1 to SGHDT and CDR2 to YYEEEE. The cysteine opens and the phenylalanine closes a CDR3 of 14 amino acids. The read is trimmed to its CDR3 DNA, 42 bases read in frame from base 1. Clipping removes 2 bases from V and 3 bases from J, with 2 as the unmatched junction base count. Donors were healthy HIV-negative adults with no recently reported acute infections or vaccinations. Every donor was a Caucasian adult residing in Nashville, Tennessee, USA. For unsorted samples, 75 million to 100 million PBMCs were counted and genomic DNA was extracted with the QIAamp DNA Blood Mini kit. Blood was obtained by leukapheresis, after which PBMCs were separated by Ficoll-Histopaque density gradient centrifugation and cryopreserved in liquid nitrogen vapor phase.

The source of the sample is a study of shared clonotypes between healthy human individuals (TCRdb year 2020). As for the study more broadly: A few men and a couple of women, aged 18 to 49 years, made up the cohort. Different laboratories and diverse techniques were used to prepare libraries and sequence TCR repertoires, to increase sequencing depth and limit assay-specific biases. To estimate repertoire size and how much clonotype sharing occurs between individuals, the study deeply sequenced the blood TCR repertoires of roughly 5 healthy adults. Per donor, leukapheresis produced somewhere between about 0.85 and 8.9 billion PBMCs. The paper's findings and limits, for the study overall: Pairwise subsampling led to the expectation that sequencing depth would affect the degree of clonotype sharing among donors. The small number of donors limited the genetic and exposure-history diversity represented. Sampling was restricted to blood, and TCR repertoires in tissue are likely to differ from TCR repertoires in blood.

TCR CDR3 regions were amplified from genomic DNA by multiplex PCR using the deep immunoSEQ assay. For each cell subset, the extracted genomic DNA was distributed evenly across all wells of several immunoSEQ 96-well plates, and each plate served as one replicate. For unsorted PBMC, around 310 ng of genomic DNA, equivalent to roughly 30,000 T cell genomes, went into each replicate PCR. Ten immunoSEQ deep assay plates were used to sequence the unsorted PBMC genomic DNA. Purified libraries were quantified with a Qubit 3.0 fluorometer, sized on a Bioanalyzer 2100, and re-quantified with the KAPA Library Quantification kit. Every immunoSEQ 96-well plate was sequenced on a dedicated single-read 150-cycle Illumina NextSeq 550 flow cell. The original methods were these. The immunoSEQ output contained only junctional sequences without quality scores, so filtering could not match that applied to full-length reads. Sequences were annotated with PyIR, a Python wrapper for IgBLAST v1.9, using IMGT germline references to assign V/J genes and CDR3. Reads were filtered out if the reads had weak V/J assignments (E-value above 1e-6), no CDR3, stop codons, out-of-frame junctions, or ambiguous translated residues. V3J clonotypes were defined as sequences sharing an identical inferred V gene, J gene, and CDR3 amino acid sequence. Percentage overlap between repertoires was calculated by dividing the number of shared unique clonotypes by the size of the smaller repertoire. Three approaches were used to assess repertoire richness: RTK rarefaction, the Chao1 estimator, and Recon v2.1 estimates of unobserved clonotypes. TCRdb's version of the immuneACCESS table is confined to in-frame rearrangements and falls short of the full clone set. An unresolved V gene accounts for under half of the shortfall where checked; the remainder is of unknown origin. Clonal size and the V and J genes are those of that table, whereas D and trimming came from the DNA. This sample lists about 560,000 clones; about 80% were detected once. 9.5% to 15% of the sample belongs to the ten largest clones.

The sequencing input was PBMCs. The sequence was collected from a woman aged 40 to 50 in good health. Some clones in this sample may be carry-over from other donors' samples. Recombination linked TRBV5-6 to TRBJ2-3, with TRBD2 identical over 8 junction bases. The CDR3 loop reads CASSLSGSTDTQYF. The DNA sequence is TGTGCCAGCAGCTTAAGCGGGAGTACAGATACGCAGTATTTT.